A selection of T cell receptor beta chains follows, all from one sample in a study of OX40 agonist ivuxolimab in advanced cancers. Using immunoSEQ multiplex PCR, the repertoire was profiled, and TCRdb retains in-frame clones only, with some absent. Of fewer than 70,000 clones in the sample, 80% to 90% are singletons; the top ten hold 1.5% to 2%. The input for sequencing was CD4+ or CD8+ T cells sorted from blood, taken in a trial of the OX40 agonist ivuxolimab. All receptors come from an adult with an advanced solid tumor such as melanoma, head and neck, liver or kidney cancer. Each CDR3 is given with its conserved first and last residue. D genes are given only for firm matches. A row's size may be missing; if present it is once, few, many or a size class.

v_gene	d_gene	abundance	j_gene	CDR3nt	CDR3aa
TRBV7-8	.	few	TRBJ2-7	TGTGCCAGCAGCTTAGTAGGGGGATCCTACGAGCAGTACTTC	CASSLVGGSYEQYF
TRBV5-4	TRBD2	.	TRBJ2-1	TGTGCCAGCAGCTTGCGGGGGGGTGAGCAGTTCTTC	CASSLRGGEQFF
TRBV7-8	.	.	TRBJ1-5	TGTGCCAGCAGCTTAGGGTTGGGCCGGCGTAGCAATCAGCCCCAGCATTTT	CASSLGLGRRSNQPQHF
TRBV5-4	.	.	TRBJ1-2	TGTGCCAGCAGCTTGGGGGTGCGGAACTATGGCTACACCTTC	CASSLGVRNYGYTF
TRBV28	TRBD1	.	TRBJ2-2	TGTGCCAGCAGAACATATGGGACAGGGGGCACCGGGGAGCTGTTTTTT	CASRTYGTGGTGELFF
TRBV27	.	.	TRBJ1-5	TGTGCCAGCAGTCCGCAAGGACAGCGGCCCCAGCATTTT	CASSPQGQRPQHF
TRBV19	TRBD1	medium-sized	TRBJ1-4	TGTGCCAGTAGTATCGGGGACAGCTCGGAGAAACTGTTTTTT	CASSIGDSSEKLFF
TRBV9	TRBD1	.	TRBJ2-2	TGTGCCAGCAGCGAGGGACAGGCGAGGCCCGGGGAGCTGTTTTTT	CASSEGQARPGELFF
TRBV28	TRBD1	.	TRBJ1-2	TGTGCCAGCATCGCGGGACAGGGCTATGGCTACACCTTC	CASIAGQGYGYTF
TRBV28	TRBD2	.	TRBJ2-7	TGTGCCAGCAGTATCACTAGCGGGACCTACGAGCAGTACTTC	CASSITSGTYEQYF
TRBV5-4	TRBD2	.	TRBJ2-1	TGTGCCAGCAGCTTGGACCCAGCGGGAGCTGGTAATGAGCAGTTCTTC	CASSLDPAGAGNEQFF
TRBV7-3	.	.	TRBJ1-5	TGTGCCAGCAGCTTAGGTCTGAATCAGCCCCAGCATTTT	CASSLGLNQPQHF
TRBV5-1	.	few	TRBJ2-2	TGCGCCAGCAGCTTGGCACACACCGGGGAGCTGTTTTTT	CASSLAHTGELFF
TRBV6-1	.	few	TRBJ2-3	TGTGCCAGCAGTGAAAGCCCGGGAACCCGAATCCATTTT	CASSESPGTRIHF
TRBV7-2	.	.	TRBJ2-5	TGTGCCAGCAGCCCCCGGGAGACCCAGTACTTC	CASSPRETQYF
TRBV10-3	TRBD2	.	TRBJ2-3	TGTGCCATCAGTGATCCCATAACTAGCGGGACAGAGGGGGGTGGCACAGATACGCAGTATTTT	CAISDPITSGTEGGGTDTQYF
TRBV19	TRBD1	few	TRBJ1-2	TGTGCCAGTAGTAAGGGCAGGGGGCTCGATGGCTACACCTTC	CASSKGRGLDGYTF
TRBV27	.	few	TRBJ2-7	TGTGCCAGCAGCGTACGTAGGGACGGTCCCTACGAGCAGTACTTC	CASSVRRDGPYEQYF
TRBV2	.	.	TRBJ1-1	TGTGCCAGCAGTGCTTTGGTTGAGGGGGAGAACACTGAAGCTTTCTTT	CASSALVEGENTEAFF
TRBV6-1	.	.	TRBJ1-1	TGTGCCAGCAAAAGGGCGGAGTACACTGAAGCTTTCTTT	CASKRAEYTEAFF
TRBV7-9	.	.	TRBJ2-2	TGTGCCAGCAGCCCAAAATTATTCCAAACCGGGGAGCTGTTTTTT	CASSPKLFQTGELFF
TRBV11-2	TRBD2	once	TRBJ2-1	TGTGCCAGCAGCTTAGGTGCTAGCGGGAGATACAATGAGCAGTTCTTC	CASSLGASGRYNEQFF